What follows are 18 T cell receptor beta chains derived from one specimen sequenced in a study of blood T cell repertoires in COVID-19. Clones were sequenced by immunoSEQ multiplex PCR, and TCRdb holds only the in-frame ones, with some missing. The sample lists around 150,000 clones, 70% to 80% occurring once. The sequenced sample consisted of peripheral blood. The origin of the receptors is an elderly woman with active or convalescent COVID-19.

The chain uses TRBV19 and TRBJ2-5; weak D call: TRBD2 (5 bases). This CDR3 has 17 residues. The germline V and J ends were trimmed by 2 bases and 4 bases, with 20 bases remaining between them. CDR1 is LNHDA and CDR2 is SQIVND in the germline V gene (reference sequence). CDR3 region: CASSIRGSGQLRETQYF. DNA for the CDR3: TGTGCCAGTAGTATAAGAGGGTCCGGGCAGCTCCGAGAGACCCAGTACTTC.

The V call is TRBV29-1, the J call TRBJ2-7; D may be TRBD2 (5 bases). Looked up from germline, CDR1 is SQVTM and CDR2 is ANQGSEA. The length of the CDR3 is 12 residues. V shed 2 bases and J shed 7 bases, with 12 bases lying between them. CDR3 DNA sequence: TGCAGCGTTGAACGGGCCACGGGAGAGCAGTACTTC. Amino acids: CSVERATGEQYF.

This clone is a singleton in its sample. The chain recombines TRBV27 with TRBJ1-3; D is possibly TRBD1 (6 bases). The CDR3 spans 14 residues. The germline CDR1 and CDR2 sequences are MNHEY and SMNVEV (reference sequence). The V end was cut by 5 bases, the J end by 1 base, with 9 bases between. The CDR3 DNA sequence: TGTGCCAGCAGTCTAACAGGGTCTGGAAACACCATATATTTT. Its protein product is CASSLTGSGNTIYF.

This clone was counted a single time. The sample carries other DNA sequences with the same CDR3. CDR3 in amino acids: CASSSGQGNQPQHF. The CDR3, as DNA: TGCGCCAGCAGCTCAGGACAGGGCAATCAGCCCCAGCATTTT. The chain has TRBV5-1 and TRBJ1-5; 7 positions match TRBD1. V shed 3 bases, J shed 2 bases, and the junction held 2 bases outside the gene matches. Germline CDR1 is SGHRS and CDR2 is YFSETQ. The CDR3 length is 14 residues. The entire variable domain, with the rest obtained from reference TRBV5-1 and TRBJ1-5, is as follows: KAGVTQTPRYLIKTRGQQVTLSCSPISGHRSVSWYQQTPGQGLQFLFEYFSETQRNKGNFPGRFSGRQFSNSRSEMNVSTLELGDSALYLCASSSGQGNQPQHFGDGTRLSIL.

V and J are TRBV20-1 and TRBJ2-3, with 14 bases aligning to TRBD2. CDR3 length: 16 amino acids. Germline V gene data show CDR1 as DFQATT and CDR2 as SNEGSKA (reference sequence). The V segment lost 3 bases and the J segment 4 bases; nucleotides outside the gene matches: 6. The CDR3 nucleotides read TGCAGTGCTAGTGGGGGACTAGCGGGGGAGGCAGATACGCAGTATTTT. Protein product: CSASGGLAGEADTQYF.

The rearrangement joins TRBV7-2 to TRBJ1-3; 9 bases are a match to TRBD1. The CDR3 covers 15 residues. J lost 4 bases, V lost 3 bases, and 4 bases had no gene match. Germline V gene sequence: CDR1 SGHTA, CDR2 FQGNSA. The CDR3 spells CASSFTGGSGNTIYF. The CDR3, as DNA: TGTGCCAGCAGCTTCACAGGGGGCTCCGGAAACACCATATATTTT.

This chain uses TRBV28 with TRBJ2-1; TRBD1 matches 9 bases. V lost 5 bases, J lost 3 bases, and 8 bases stayed unmatched. CDR1 is MDHEN and CDR2 is SYDVKM in the germline V gene. The CDR3 is 16 amino acids. CDR3 region: CASSAAGQGHYNEQFF. The DNA for the CDR3 is TGTGCCAGCAGTGCCGCGGGACAGGGCCACTACAATGAGCAGTTCTTC.

The chain recombines TRBV29-1 with TRBJ2-7, with 10 positions matching TRBD1. Germline trimming cut 6 bases from V and 2 bases from J; bases unmatched to any gene: 1. The CDR3 loop spans 12 amino acids. Germline lookup yields CDR1 SQVTM and CDR2 ANQGSEA. CDR3 loop: CSVGQGAYEQYF. The CDR3 coding sequence is TGCAGCGTCGGACAGGGGGCCTACGAGCAGTACTTC.

The genes are TRBV7-8 and TRBJ1-2; 8 bases line up with TRBD1. Trimming at V came to 6 bases and at J to 3 bases, leaving 12 bases not matched to a gene. This CDR3 is 16 amino acids long. In germline, CDR1 is SGHVS, CDR2 FQNEAQ. Here the CDR3 reads CASRLRGGQGDYGYTF. Written as DNA, the CDR3 is TGTGCCAGCAGGCTTAGGGGAGGACAGGGTGACTATGGCTACACCTTC.

This clone was observed a handful of times. The CDR3 region is CASSTLARGEKLFF. The DNA of the CDR3 is TGTGCCAGCAGTACCTTGGCACGAGGCGAAAAACTGTTTTTT. The J gene is TRBJ1-4, the V gene TRBV2, with unresolved D. The CDR3 is made up of 14 amino acids. CDR1 is SNHLY, CDR2 FYNNEI, per germline. V lost 5 bases and J lost 8, with 15 bases in between.

The table lists this clone with a count of one. This chain joins TRBV10-2 and TRBJ2-7, with D perhaps TRBD1 (5 bases). The CDR3 contains 15 residues. V gave up 10 bases and J gave up 0 bases, with 19 bases separating them. The germline gives CDR1 WSHSY, CDR2 SAAADI. CDR3 region: CATLPPQGSSYEQYF. As DNA, the CDR3 is TGCGCCACGTTGCCTCCCCAGGGATCCTCCTACGAGCAGTACTTC.

The table lists this clone with a few counts. The chain carries TRBV6-5 and TRBJ1-3; D uncertain. CDR3 length: 11 amino acids. Germline CDR1 reads MNHEY; CDR2 reads SVGAGI. The V end was cut by 6 bases, the J end by 9 bases, with 9 bases between. The CDR3 is CASSYSSTIYF. In DNA, the CDR3 is TGTGCCAGCAGCTATAGTTCCACCATATATTTT.

This clone was observed a handful of times. The chain employs TRBV11-2 and TRBJ1-4; 9 bases match TRBD1. V was clipped by 8 bases and J by 4 bases; unmatched bases: 5. This CDR3 contains 14 residues. Germline CDR1 SGHAT, CDR2 FQNNGV. As DNA, the CDR3 is TGTGCCAGCGGCCGGGACAGGGTTAATGAAAAACTGTTTTTT. This sequence encodes CASGRDRVNEKLFF.

CDR3 residues: CASSLATYYEQYF. CDR3 DNA sequence: TGTGCCAGCAGCTTAGCTACCTACTACGAGCAGTACTTC. The chain employs TRBV11-2 and TRBJ2-7; no reliable D call. Germline CDR1 and CDR2: SGHAT and FQNNGV. The length of the CDR3 is 13 residues. Between the trimmed V and J ends, which lost 1 base and 3 bases, there was a span of 7 bases.

The chain carries TRBV4-3 and TRBJ2-3; 13 bases align to TRBD2. CDR1 and CDR2 (germline): LGHNA, YSLEER. There are 19 residues in the CDR3. Trimming cost V 0 bases and J 2 bases; bases outside gene matches: 8. CDR3 in amino acids: CASSQEARTSGRNTDTQYF. In nucleotides, the CDR3 is TGCGCCAGCAGCCAAGAAGCAAGGACTAGCGGGAGAAACACAGATACGCAGTATTTT.

The J gene is TRBJ2-7, the V gene TRBV2; D is undetermined. V was trimmed by 3 bases and J by 4 bases, leaving 10 bases between them. The CDR3 has 13 amino acids. Per germline, CDR1 SNHLY and CDR2 FYNNEI. The CDR3 region has the DNA TGTGCCAGCAGTGAGAGTTTAGAGTACGAGCAGTACTTC. Translation: CASSESLEYEQYF.

A few counts support this clone. The rearrangement uses TRBV7-2 and TRBJ1-6; 10 bases are a match to TRBD1. The CDR3 is 16 amino acids. Germline-derived CDR1 and CDR2 are SGHTA and FQGNSA. The J segment lost 7 bases and the V segment lost 6 bases, leaving 9 bases of the junction unmatched. DNA of the CDR3: TGTGCCAGCAGGCCGACCGGGACAGGGGTAAATTCACCCCTCCACTTT. Its translation is CASRPTGTGVNSPLHF.

The CDR3 here is CASRPGQTYGYTF. The CDR3 nucleotides read TGTGCCAGCAGGCCCGGACAAACCTATGGCTACACCTTC. This chain links TRBV12-3 or TRBV12-4 with TRBJ1-2; TRBD1 might be the D (5 bases). V was cut by 6 bases and J by 4 bases, with 12 bases left in between. The CDR3 totals 13 residues.